Below are 13 T cell receptor beta chains sequenced from a single sample in a study of T cells in localized non-small cell lung cancer. Some clones are missing from TCRdb's copy, which holds only in-frame ones; the method was immunoSEQ multiplex PCR. The table shows tens of thousands of clones, with 85% to 90% occurring only once. The material sequenced was peripheral blood, taken before any cancer treatment. The receptor source for this set is a man between 40 and 69 years old with stage I squamous cell lung carcinoma.

CDR3 coding DNA: TGTGCCAGCAGTTCTGGTGAGCAGTTCTTC. Protein: CASSSGEQFF. The chain recombines TRBV5-5 with TRBJ2-1; D unresolved. CDR1 and CDR2 from the germline V gene are SGHKS and YYEKEE (reference sequence). V was pared by 5 bases and J by 9 bases, with 6 bases between. CDR3 size: 10 residues.

The CDR3 DNA reads as TGTGCCAGTAGTAGAGGGACACGAGCAACTAATGAAAAACTGTTTTTT. Encoded protein: CASSRGTRATNEKLFF. This chain joins TRBV19 and TRBJ1-4; perhaps TRBD1 as D (6 bases). CDR3 size: 16 residues. The V end lost 4 bases, the J end lost 0 bases, and 12 bases lay between the germline ends. Germline values: CDR1 LNHDA, CDR2 SQIVND (reference sequence).

The chain is built from TRBV19 and TRBJ2-3; D remains unclear. The germline V gene encodes CDR1 LNHDA and CDR2 SQIVND (reference sequence). With 3 bases removed from V and 1 base from J, the gap between germline ends came to 5 bases. This CDR3 is built from 13 residues. CDR3 residues: CASSITGTDTQYF. CDR3 bases: TGTGCCAGTAGTATTACTGGCACAGATACGCAGTATTTT.

The chain has TRBV5-4 and TRBJ2-3, with D perhaps being TRBD1 or TRBD2 (6 bases each). The germline V and J ends were trimmed by 4 bases and 9 bases, with 18 bases remaining between them. This CDR3 has 14 residues. CDR1 SGHNT and CDR2 YYREEE come from the germline V gene (reference sequence). The CDR3, as DNA: TGTGCCAGCAGCCCGGGGGCCGAGATAGGGACGCAGTATTTT. Translation gives CASSPGAEIGTQYF. The complete variable domain, with remaining parts taken from reference TRBV5-4 and TRBJ2-3, reads ETGVTQSPTHLIKTRGQQVTLRCSSQSGHNTVSWYQQALGQGPQFIFQYYREEENGRGNFPPRFSGLQFPNYSSELNVNALELDDSALYLCASSPGAEIGTQYFGPGTRLTVL.

This clone was counted a single time. CDR3 protein: CASSRTSGDQETQYF. CDR3 DNA sequence: TGCGCCAGCAGCCGGACTAGCGGGGACCAAGAGACCCAGTACTTC. V usage is TRBV5-1 and J usage is TRBJ2-5; TRBD2 matches 12 bases. This CDR3 is built from 15 residues. Germline-derived CDR1 and CDR2 are SGHRS and YFSETQ. V lost 4 bases, J lost 0 bases, and 1 base stayed unmatched.

In this sample, this clone turned up once. V usage is TRBV19 and J usage is TRBJ2-1; D assignment may be TRBD1 or TRBD2 (5 bases each). The CDR3 is 15 residues long. Trimming took 7 bases from V and 4 from J, leaving 17 bases between them. The V gene's germline CDR1 is LNHDA and CDR2 SQIVND (reference sequence). The CDR3 nucleotides are TGTGCCAGTACCTGGGGGAGTAGTCGGTACAATGAGCAGTTCTTC. Translation gives CASTWGSSRYNEQFF.

This clone is a singleton in its sample. This chain connects TRBV4-3 to TRBJ2-1; 12 nucleotides agree with TRBD2. The CDR3 consists of 17 residues. The V segment lost 3 bases and the J segment 7 bases; nucleotides outside the gene matches: 10. The germline gives CDR1 LGHNA, CDR2 YSLEER. CDR3 residues: CASSQGLTSGSINEQFF. CDR3 nucleotides: TGCGCCAGCAGCCAGGGCCTGACTAGCGGGAGTATTAATGAGCAGTTCTTC.

V is TRBV19 and J is TRBJ2-5; D not resolved. This CDR3 has 13 residues. Trimming left V 3 bases short and J 1 base short, with 6 bases between. From germline, CDR1 is LNHDA and CDR2 SQIVND (reference sequence). The CDR3, as DNA: TGTGCCAGTAGTATGTCGGTCCAAGAGACCCAGTACTTC. It translates to CASSMSVQETQYF. The whole variable domain, filled in from reference TRBV19 and TRBJ2-5, reads DGGITQSPKYLFRKEGQNVTLSCEQNLNHDAMYWYRQDPGQGLRLIYYSQIVNDFQKGDIAEGYSVSREKKESFPLTVTSAQKNPTAFYLCASSMSVQETQYFGPGTRLLVL.

Only one count was recorded for this clone. The chain has TRBV5-1 and TRBJ1-1, with D possibly TRBD1 on 5 matching bases. CDR3 size: 15 residues. Germline V gene sequence: CDR1 SGHRS, CDR2 YFSETQ. V lost 2 bases, J lost 1 base, and 12 bases lay in between. The chain's CDR3 is CASSFTPGRNTEAFF. The CDR3 DNA follows: TGCGCCAGCAGCTTCACCCCGGGACGGAACACTGAAGCTTTCTTT.

The sample holds a few counts of this clone. The V and J genes are TRBV5-1 and TRBJ2-1; weak D call: TRBD1 (6 bases). Germline assignment: CDR1 SGHRS and CDR2 YFSETQ. The ends were cut back, 0 bases at V and 8 bases at J, with 12 bases in the middle. This CDR3 has 14 amino acids. CDR3 protein: CASSLGTVGYEQFF. The CDR3 DNA sequence: TGCGCCAGCAGCTTGGGGACAGTGGGATATGAGCAGTTCTTC.

V gene TRBV13 combines with J gene TRBJ2-2; 9 bases are shared with TRBD1. The germline V gene encodes CDR1 PRHDT and CDR2 FYEKMQ (reference sequence). The CDR3 covers 18 residues. V gave up 0 bases and J gave up 3 bases; unmatched junction bases: 8. The CDR3 reads CASSLGRWGQGDTGELFF. The CDR3 DNA reads as TGTGCCAGCAGCTTAGGCCGCTGGGGACAGGGAGACACCGGGGAGCTGTTTTTT. Full variable domain (rest looked up from reference TRBV13 and TRBJ2-2): AAGVIQSPRHLIKEKRETATLKCYPIPRHDTVYWYQQGPGQDPQFLISFYEKMQSDKGSIPDRFSAQQFSDYHSELNMSSLELGDSALYFCASSLGRWGQGDTGELFFGEGSRLTVL.

This clone was detected a few times. The chain is built from TRBV5-4 and TRBJ2-3; D is uncertain. The CDR3 runs to 13 residues. The germline V gene encodes CDR1 SGHNT and CDR2 YYREEE (reference sequence). V was clipped by 2 bases and J by 6 bases, with 10 bases between them. CDR3 bases: TGTGCCAGCAGCTTAACCATCGAGGATACGCAGTATTTT. Its translation: CASSLTIEDTQYF.

The chain recombines TRBV5-4 with TRBJ2-7, with TRBD1 matching 8 bases. Germline V CDR1 and CDR2: SGHNT, YYREEE (reference sequence). The CDR3 sequence is 16 residues long. The trim removed 7 bases at V and 7 bases at J, leaving 19 bases unmatched. CDR3 sequence reads: CASQQLGRTGPREQYF. CDR3 bases: TGTGCCAGCCAGCAGCTTGGCCGGACAGGGCCCCGGGAGCAGTACTTC.